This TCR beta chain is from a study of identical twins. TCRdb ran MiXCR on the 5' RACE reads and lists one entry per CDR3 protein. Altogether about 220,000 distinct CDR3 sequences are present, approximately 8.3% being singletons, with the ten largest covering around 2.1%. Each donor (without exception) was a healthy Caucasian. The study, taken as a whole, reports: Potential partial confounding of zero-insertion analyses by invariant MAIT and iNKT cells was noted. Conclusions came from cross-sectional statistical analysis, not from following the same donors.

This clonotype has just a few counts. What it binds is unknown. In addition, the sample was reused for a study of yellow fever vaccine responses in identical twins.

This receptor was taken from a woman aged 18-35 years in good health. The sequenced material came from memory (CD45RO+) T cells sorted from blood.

In DNA, the CDR3 is TGTGCCAGCAGCCAAGAGCTGGTAGGTGAGCAGTTCTTC. Residues: CASSQELVGEQFF. This chain joins TRBV14 and TRBJ2-1, with D uncertain. The CDR3 length is 13 residues. The V gene's germline CDR1 is SGHDN and CDR2 FVKESK. The V end was cut by 0 bases, the J end by 9 bases, with 9 bases between.